This T cell receptor beta chain comes out of a study of vaccination effects on CD4 cells after COVID-19. On the study more broadly: Subjects were given two BNT162b2 or mRNA-1273 vaccine doses.

V shed 0 bases and J 5 bases; nucleotides not matched to a gene: 9. Germline lookup yields CDR1 MNHEY and CDR2 SVGEGT. The CDR3 runs to 19 residues. Pools of viral peptides were used by the ViraFEST assay to expand antigen-specific CD4+ T cells ahead of sequencing. The culture ran for approximately 9 days before CD4+ T cells were isolated. This individual contracted SARS-CoV-2 between March and December 2020, as verified by PCR. The authors replaced half the medium with IL-2 medium on days 3 and 7. Only in-frame clones appear in the TCRdb table, and some are missing; sequencing was by immunoSEQ multiplex PCR. The table lists tens of thousands of clones, just under 75% of them singletons, with 25% to 35% in the top ten. This clone was seen more than once but under ten times. Its matching antigen is unknown.

The source is a human donor who had a prior SARS-CoV-2 infection. The sequencing used CD4+ T cells from PBMCs cultured with a peptide pool, collected before COVID-19 vaccination. This chain links TRBV6-2 or TRBV6-3 with TRBJ2-1; 14 bases are a match to TRBD2. The CDR3 here is CASSYSGLAGARRHNEQFF. In DNA, the CDR3 is TGTGCCAGCAGTTACTCGGGACTAGCGGGGGCCCGTCGTCACAATGAGCAGTTCTTC.